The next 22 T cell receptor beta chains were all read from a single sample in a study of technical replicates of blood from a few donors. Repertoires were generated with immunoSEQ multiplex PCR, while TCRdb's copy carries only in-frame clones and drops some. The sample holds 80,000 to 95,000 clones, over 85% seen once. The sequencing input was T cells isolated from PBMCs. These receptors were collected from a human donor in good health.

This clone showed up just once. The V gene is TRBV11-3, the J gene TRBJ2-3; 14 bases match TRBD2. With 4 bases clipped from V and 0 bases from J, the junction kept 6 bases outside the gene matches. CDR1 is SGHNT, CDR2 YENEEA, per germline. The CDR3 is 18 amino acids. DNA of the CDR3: TGTGCCAGCAGCTCCGGACTAGCGGGGGGCCCGAGCACAGATACGCAGTATTTT. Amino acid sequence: CASSSGLAGGPSTDTQYF.

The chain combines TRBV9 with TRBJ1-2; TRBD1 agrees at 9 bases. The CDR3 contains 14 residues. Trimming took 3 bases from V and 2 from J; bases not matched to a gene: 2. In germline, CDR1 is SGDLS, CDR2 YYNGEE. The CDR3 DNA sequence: TGTGCCAGCAGCGCACAGGGGGCCAACTATGGCTACACCTTC. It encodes CASSAQGANYGYTF.

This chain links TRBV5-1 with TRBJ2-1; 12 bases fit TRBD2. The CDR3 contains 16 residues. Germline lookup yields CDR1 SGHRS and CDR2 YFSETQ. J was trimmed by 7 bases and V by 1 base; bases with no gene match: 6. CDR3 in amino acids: CASSLPSGGAENEQFF. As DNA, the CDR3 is TGCGCCAGCAGCTTGCCTAGCGGGGGGGCTGAAAATGAGCAGTTCTTC.

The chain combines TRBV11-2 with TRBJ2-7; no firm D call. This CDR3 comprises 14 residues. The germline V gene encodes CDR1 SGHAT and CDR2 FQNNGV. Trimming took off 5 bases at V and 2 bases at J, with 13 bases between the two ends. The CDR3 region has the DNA TGTGCCAGCAGCCCCCGACTCGATACCTACGAGCAGTACTTC. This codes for CASSPRLDTYEQYF. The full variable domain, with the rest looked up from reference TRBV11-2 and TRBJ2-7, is EAGVAQSPRYKIIEKRQSVAFWCNPISGHATLYWYQQILGQGPKLLIQFQNNGVVDDSQLPKDRFSAERLKGVDSTLKIQPAKLEDSAVYLCASSPRLDTYEQYFGPGTRLTVT.

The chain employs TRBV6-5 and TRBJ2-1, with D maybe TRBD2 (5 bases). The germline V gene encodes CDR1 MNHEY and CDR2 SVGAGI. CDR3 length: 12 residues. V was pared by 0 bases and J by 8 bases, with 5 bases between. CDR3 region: CASSYSRDEQFF. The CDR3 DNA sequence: TGTGCCAGCAGTTACTCGCGGGATGAGCAGTTCTTC.

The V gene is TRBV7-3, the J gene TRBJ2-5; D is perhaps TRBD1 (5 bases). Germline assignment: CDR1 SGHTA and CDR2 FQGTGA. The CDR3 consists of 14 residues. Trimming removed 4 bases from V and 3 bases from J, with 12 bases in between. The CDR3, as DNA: TGTGCCAGCAGCTCGACCGACAGAGAAGAGACCCAGTACTTC. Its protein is CASSSTDREETQYF.

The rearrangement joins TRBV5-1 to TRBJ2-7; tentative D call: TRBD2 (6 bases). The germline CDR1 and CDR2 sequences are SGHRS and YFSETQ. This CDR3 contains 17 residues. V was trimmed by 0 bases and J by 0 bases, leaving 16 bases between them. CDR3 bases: TGCGCCAGCAGCTTGGGACTCCTCAGGGACTCCTCCTACGAGCAGTACTTC. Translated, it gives CASSLGLLRDSSYEQYF. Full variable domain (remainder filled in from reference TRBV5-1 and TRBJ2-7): KAGVTQTPRYLIKTRGQQVTLSCSPISGHRSVSWYQQTPGQGLQFLFEYFSETQRNKGNFPGRFSGRQFSNSRSEMNVSTLELGDSALYLCASSLGLLRDSSYEQYFGPGTRLTVT.

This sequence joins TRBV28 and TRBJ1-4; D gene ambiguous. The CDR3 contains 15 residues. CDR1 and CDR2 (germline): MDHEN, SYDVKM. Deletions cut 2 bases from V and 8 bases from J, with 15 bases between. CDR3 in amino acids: CASSLMVGGYEKLFF. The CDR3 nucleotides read TGTGCCAGCAGTTTAATGGTTGGAGGGTACGAAAAACTGTTTTTT. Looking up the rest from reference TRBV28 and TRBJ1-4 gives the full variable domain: DVKVTQSSRYLVKRTGEKVFLECVQDMDHENMFWYRQDPGLGLRLIYFSYDVKMKEKGDIPEGYSVSREKKERFSLILESASTNQTSMYLCASSLMVGGYEKLFFGSGTQLSVL.

CDR3: CASSYGRGTEAFF. The CDR3 DNA follows: TGTGCCAGCAGTTACGGAAGGGGCACTGAAGCTTTCTTT. This chain joins TRBV6-5 and TRBJ1-1; TRBD1 might be the D (5 bases). V gave up 2 bases and J gave up 4 bases, with 8 bases separating them. CDR3 length: 13 amino acids. Germline CDR1 is MNHEY and CDR2 is SVGAGI.

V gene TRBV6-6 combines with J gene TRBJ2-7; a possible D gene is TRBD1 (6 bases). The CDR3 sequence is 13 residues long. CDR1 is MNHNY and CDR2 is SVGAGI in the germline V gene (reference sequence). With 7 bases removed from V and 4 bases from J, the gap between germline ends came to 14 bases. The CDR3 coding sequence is TGTGCCAGCACCTCAGGGGTCGGGTACGAGCAGTACTTC. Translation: CASTSGVGYEQYF.

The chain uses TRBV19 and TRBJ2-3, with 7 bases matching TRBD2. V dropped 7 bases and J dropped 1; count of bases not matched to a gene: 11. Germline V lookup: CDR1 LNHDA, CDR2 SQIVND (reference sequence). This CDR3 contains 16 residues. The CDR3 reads CASTRSPSGGTDTQYF. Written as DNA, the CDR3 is TGTGCCAGTACCCGATCCCCTAGCGGCGGCACAGATACGCAGTATTTT.

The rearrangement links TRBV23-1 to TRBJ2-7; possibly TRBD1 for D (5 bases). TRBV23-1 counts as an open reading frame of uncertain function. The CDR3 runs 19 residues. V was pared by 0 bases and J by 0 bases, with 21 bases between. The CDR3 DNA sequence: TGCGCCAGCAGTCAATCGAAGGGTAGAAAGGGGATAGACTCCTACGAGCAGTACTTC. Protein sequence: CASSQSKGRKGIDSYEQYF.

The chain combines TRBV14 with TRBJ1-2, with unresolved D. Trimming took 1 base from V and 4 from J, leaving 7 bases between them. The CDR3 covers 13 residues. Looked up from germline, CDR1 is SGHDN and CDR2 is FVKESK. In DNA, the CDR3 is TGTGCCAGCAGCCAAGCTATTGTCTATGGCTACACCTTC. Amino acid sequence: CASSQAIVYGYTF.

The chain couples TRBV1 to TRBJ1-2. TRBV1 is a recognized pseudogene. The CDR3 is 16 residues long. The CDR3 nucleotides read TGCACCAGCAGCCAAGAAGCGCGCCGTACTAACTATGGCTACACCTTC. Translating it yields CTSSQEARRTNYGYTF.

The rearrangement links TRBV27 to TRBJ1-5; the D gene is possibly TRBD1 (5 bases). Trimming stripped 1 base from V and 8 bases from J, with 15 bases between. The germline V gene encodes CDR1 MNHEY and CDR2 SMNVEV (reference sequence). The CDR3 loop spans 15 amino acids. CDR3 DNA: TGTGCCAGCAGTTTATTGGGTGCCGGGGGGGAGCCCCAGCATTTT. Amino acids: CASSLLGAGGEPQHF.

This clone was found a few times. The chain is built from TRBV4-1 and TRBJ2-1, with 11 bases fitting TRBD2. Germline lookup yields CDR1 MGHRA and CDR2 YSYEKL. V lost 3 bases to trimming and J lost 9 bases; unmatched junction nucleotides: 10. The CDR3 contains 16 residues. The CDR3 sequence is CASSHGLAGRQGEQFF. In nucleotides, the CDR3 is TGCGCCAGCAGCCATGGACTAGCGGGCCGACAGGGTGAGCAGTTCTTC.

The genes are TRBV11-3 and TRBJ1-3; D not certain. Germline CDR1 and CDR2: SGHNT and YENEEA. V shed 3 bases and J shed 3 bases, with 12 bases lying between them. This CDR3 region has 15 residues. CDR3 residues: CASSFSLLRGNTIYF. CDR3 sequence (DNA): TGTGCCAGCAGCTTCTCTCTTCTACGTGGAAACACCATATATTTT.

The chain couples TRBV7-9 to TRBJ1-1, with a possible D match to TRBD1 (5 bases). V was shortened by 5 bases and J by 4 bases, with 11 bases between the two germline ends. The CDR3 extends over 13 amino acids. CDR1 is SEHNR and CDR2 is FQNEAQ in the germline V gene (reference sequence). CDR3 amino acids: CASSGALSTEAFF. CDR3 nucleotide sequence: TGTGCCAGCAGCGGGGCTTTATCCACTGAAGCTTTCTTT.

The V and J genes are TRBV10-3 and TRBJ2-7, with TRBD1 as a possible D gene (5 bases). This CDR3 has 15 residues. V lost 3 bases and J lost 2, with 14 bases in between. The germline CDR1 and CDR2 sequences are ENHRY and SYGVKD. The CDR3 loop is CAISDPTARPYEQYF. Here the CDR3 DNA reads TGTGCCATCAGTGACCCGACAGCCAGACCCTACGAGCAGTACTTC.

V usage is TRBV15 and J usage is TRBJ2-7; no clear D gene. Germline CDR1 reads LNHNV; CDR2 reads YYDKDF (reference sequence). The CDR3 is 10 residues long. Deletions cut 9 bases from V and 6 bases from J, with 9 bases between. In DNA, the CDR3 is TGTGCCACGGCATCCGCCGAGCAGTACTTC. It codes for CATASAEQYF.

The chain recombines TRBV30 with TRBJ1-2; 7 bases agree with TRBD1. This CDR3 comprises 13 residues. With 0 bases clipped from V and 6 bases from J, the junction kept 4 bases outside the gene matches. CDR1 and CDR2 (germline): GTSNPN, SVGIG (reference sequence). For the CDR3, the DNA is TGTGCCTGGAGTGTAAAGGGGGCGCATGGCTACACCTTC. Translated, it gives CAWSVKGAHGYTF.

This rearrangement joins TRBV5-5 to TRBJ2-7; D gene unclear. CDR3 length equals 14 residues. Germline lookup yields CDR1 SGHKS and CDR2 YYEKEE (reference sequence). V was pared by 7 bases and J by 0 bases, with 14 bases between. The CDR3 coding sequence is TGTGCCAGCGATCGTGGAGTCAGCTCCTACGAGCAGTACTTC. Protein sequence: CASDRGVSSYEQYF.